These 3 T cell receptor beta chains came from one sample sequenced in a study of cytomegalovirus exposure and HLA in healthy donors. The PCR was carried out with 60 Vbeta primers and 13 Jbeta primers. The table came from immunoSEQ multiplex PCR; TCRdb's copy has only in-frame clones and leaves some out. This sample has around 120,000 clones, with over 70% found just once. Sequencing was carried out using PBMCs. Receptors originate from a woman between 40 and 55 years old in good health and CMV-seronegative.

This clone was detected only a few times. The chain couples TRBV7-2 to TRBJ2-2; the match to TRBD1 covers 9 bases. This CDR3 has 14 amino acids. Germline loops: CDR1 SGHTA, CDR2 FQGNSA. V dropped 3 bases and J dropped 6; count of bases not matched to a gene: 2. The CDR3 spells CASSFGQGSGELFF. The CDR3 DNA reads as TGTGCCAGCAGCTTTGGACAGGGGTCCGGGGAGCTGTTTTTT.

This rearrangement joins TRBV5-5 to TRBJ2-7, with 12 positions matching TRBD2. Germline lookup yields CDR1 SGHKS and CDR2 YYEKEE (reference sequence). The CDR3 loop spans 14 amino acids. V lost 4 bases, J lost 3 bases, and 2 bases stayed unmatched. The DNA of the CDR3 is TGTGCCAGCAGCCCGGGACTAGCGGGCTACGAGCAGTACTTC. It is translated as CASSPGLAGYEQYF.

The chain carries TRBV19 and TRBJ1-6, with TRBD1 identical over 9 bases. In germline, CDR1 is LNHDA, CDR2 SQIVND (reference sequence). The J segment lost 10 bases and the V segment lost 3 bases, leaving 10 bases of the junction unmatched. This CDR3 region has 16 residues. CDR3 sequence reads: CASSITGGTFGSPLHF. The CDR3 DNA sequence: TGTGCCAGTAGTATTACAGGGGGCACCTTCGGGTCACCCCTCCACTTT.